These 26 T cell receptor beta chains came from one sample sequenced in a study of OX40 agonist ivuxolimab in advanced cancers. The protocol was immunoSEQ multiplex PCR, while the TCRdb copy is restricted to in-frame clones and leaves out a portion. This table has some 87,000 clones, around 90% appearing once. The input for sequencing was CD4+ or CD8+ T cells sorted from blood, taken in a trial of the OX40 agonist ivuxolimab. Receptor source: an adult with an advanced solid tumor such as melanoma, head and neck, liver or kidney cancer.

CDR3 in DNA: TGTGCCAGCAGCCCCCAGGGGTTTGGGACAGATACGCAGTATTTT. Residues: CASSPQGFGTDTQYF. This chain joins TRBV7-8 and TRBJ2-3, with D maybe TRBD1 (6 bases). V lost 5 bases to trimming and J lost 3 bases, with 15 bases between them. Germline loops: CDR1 SGHVS, CDR2 FQNEAQ. This CDR3 has 15 amino acids.

V is TRBV11-3 and J is TRBJ2-7; 13 bases line up with TRBD2. Germline assignment: CDR1 SGHNT and CDR2 YENEEA. J lost 6 bases, V lost 5 bases, and 16 bases had no gene match. The CDR3 contains 18 residues. CDR3 nucleotide sequence: TGTGCCAGCAGCCTAACTAGCGGGAGGGCCGAGGGCAGCTCCGAGCAGTACTTC. Translating gives CASSLTSGRAEGSSEQYF.

The chain carries TRBV7-2 and TRBJ1-1, with D tentatively TRBD1 (5 bases). V was trimmed by 5 bases and J by 0 bases, leaving 13 bases between them. Germline V gene data show CDR1 as SGHTA and CDR2 as FQGNSA. The CDR3 spans 15 residues. The CDR3 is CASSPRVGLNTEAFF. The CDR3 DNA sequence: TGTGCCAGCAGCCCCAGGGTCGGGTTGAACACTGAAGCTTTCTTT.

V and J are TRBV9 and TRBJ2-2; the D gene is possibly TRBD2 (6 bases). Germline V gene data show CDR1 as SGDLS and CDR2 as YYNGEE. The germline V and J ends were trimmed by 4 bases and 5 bases, with 15 bases remaining between them. The CDR3 runs 15 residues. CDR3 loop: CASSPAGSFTGELFF. The CDR3 nucleotides are TGTGCCAGCAGCCCGGCGGGATCGTTTACCGGGGAGCTGTTTTTT.

This clone was observed once. The chain is built from TRBV6-5 and TRBJ1-2; 7 nucleotides match TRBD1. The CDR3 covers 13 residues. Germline V lookup: CDR1 MNHEY, CDR2 SVGAGI. V lost 6 bases and J lost 3; bases outside the gene matches: 4. This chain's CDR3 is CASRPGQHYGYTF. The CDR3 nucleotides read TGTGCCAGCAGACCGGGACAGCACTATGGCTACACCTTC.

This chain connects TRBV11-3 to TRBJ2-3; 15 bases are shared with TRBD2. The CDR3 totals 20 residues. The V gene end was trimmed by 5 bases and the J gene end by 1 base; junction bases not matched to a gene: 13. Germline CDR1 is SGHNT and CDR2 is YENEEA. Here the CDR3 reads CASSQSGLAGGGLGTDTQYF. CDR3 nucleotide sequence: TGTGCCAGCAGCCAATCGGGACTAGCGGGAGGCGGACTGGGCACAGATACGCAGTATTTT.

This rearrangement joins TRBV5-6 to TRBJ2-7; 9 bases fit TRBD2. This CDR3 has 15 amino acids. CDR1 and CDR2 from the germline V gene are SGHDT and YYEEEE. V lost 5 bases to trimming and J lost 6 bases; unmatched junction nucleotides: 12. CDR3 nucleotides: TGTGCCAGCAGTCGATTAGCGGGAGTGTCAGCCGAGCAGTACTTC. It yields the protein CASSRLAGVSAEQYF.

Here the CDR3 reads CASSSDGSYQLFF. The CDR3 DNA sequence: TGTGCCAGCAGCTCCGACGGATCCTACCAGCTGTTTTTT. This chain joins TRBV11-3 and TRBJ2-2; D gene ambiguous. V dropped 4 bases and J dropped 12 bases, with 15 bases sitting between them. The CDR3 consists of 13 residues. From germline, CDR1 is SGHNT and CDR2 YENEEA.

This clone was detected only a few times. The chain employs TRBV4-1 and TRBJ2-1; D is possibly TRBD2 (5 bases). With 5 bases removed from V and 14 bases from J, the gap between germline ends came to 16 bases. CDR1 and CDR2 from the germline V gene are MGHRA and YSYEKL. The CDR3 extends over 12 amino acids. CDR3 region: CASSRRPPRKFF. The CDR3 region has the DNA TGCGCCAGCAGCAGGAGGCCCCCTAGGAAGTTCTTC.

The J gene is TRBJ2-3, the V gene TRBV19; 9 bases are a match to TRBD2. The CDR3 loop spans 14 amino acids. Germline V gives CDR1 LNHDA, CDR2 SQIVND (reference sequence). With 9 bases clipped from V and 8 bases from J, the junction kept 12 bases outside the gene matches. The chain's CDR3 is CASAIAGVEVTQYF. The CDR3 nucleotides are TGTGCCAGCGCAATAGCGGGAGTAGAGGTTACGCAGTATTTT.

V usage is TRBV6-6 and J usage is TRBJ1-2, with TRBD1 matching over 9 bases. CDR3 size: 15 residues. Germline CDR1 and CDR2: MNHNY and SVGAGI (reference sequence). Trimming cost V 7 bases and J 4 bases; bases outside gene matches: 10. The DNA of the CDR3 is TGTGCCAGCACCTCCTCAACGACAGGGGGCTATGGCTACACCTTC. Its translation is CASTSSTTGGYGYTF.

The genes are TRBV28 and TRBJ2-1, with 7 bases aligning to TRBD2. The length of the CDR3 is 13 residues. The germline gives CDR1 MDHEN, CDR2 SYDVKM. V lost 4 bases, J lost 9 bases, and 6 bases stayed unmatched. CDR3 bases: TGTGCCAGCAGTTGGGACGGGAGGCCTGAGCAGTTCTTC. Protein sequence: CASSWDGRPEQFF.

This clone was observed once. The rearrangement links TRBV15 to TRBJ2-1, with D possibly matching TRBD2 (6 bases). The V end was cut by 5 bases, the J end by 0 bases, with 23 bases between. CDR3 size: 19 residues. Germline CDR1 and CDR2: LNHNV and YYDKDF (reference sequence). In DNA form, the CDR3 reads TGTGCCACCAGCCGGCCCGGTTGGGGTGGGCGGGACTCCTACAATGAGCAGTTCTTC. Encoded protein: CATSRPGWGGRDSYNEQFF.

The chain joins TRBV5-1 to TRBJ2-2; 8 bases are shared with TRBD2. Per the germline V gene, CDR1 is SGHRS and CDR2 is YFSETQ. The CDR3 is 15 amino acids. J lost 1 base, V lost 5 bases, and 4 bases had no gene match. The CDR3 DNA is TGCGCCAGCAGAATGACTAGCGAGAACACCGGGGAGCTGTTTTTT. This gives the protein CASRMTSENTGELFF.

The chain joins TRBV27 to TRBJ1-4, with D tentatively TRBD1 (5 bases). Per germline, CDR1 MNHEY and CDR2 SMNVEV (reference sequence). The CDR3 is 13 amino acids. Between the trimmed V and J ends, which lost 5 bases and 7 bases, there was a span of 11 bases. CDR3 nucleotide sequence: TGTGCCAGCAGTGGAGGACAACTTGAAAAACTGTTTTTT. It codes for CASSGGQLEKLFF.

V and J are TRBV10-3 and TRBJ1-4; D not certain. With 3 bases removed from V and 5 bases from J, the gap between germline ends came to 10 bases. Looked up from germline, CDR1 is ENHRY and CDR2 is SYGVKD. The CDR3 has 14 amino acids. This chain's CDR3 is CAISDGEVNEKLFF. CDR3 DNA: TGTGCCATCAGTGACGGGGAGGTGAATGAAAAACTGTTTTTT.

The sample holds a few counts of this clone. The chain links TRBV6-4 to TRBJ1-2; 7 bases align to TRBD1. The CDR3 is 14 residues long. V gave up 2 bases and J gave up 7 bases; unmatched junction bases: 7. The germline CDR1 and CDR2 sequences are MRHNA and SNTAGT. CDR3 loop: CASSDTNRGTGYTF. In DNA form, the CDR3 reads TGTGCCAGCAGTGACACAAACAGGGGAACTGGCTACACCTTC.

The rearrangement links TRBV11-3 to TRBJ1-3; D remains unclear. V was clipped by 5 bases and J by 4 bases, with 9 bases between them. This CDR3 is 13 amino acids long. Per the germline V gene, CDR1 is SGHNT and CDR2 is YENEEA. The CDR3 nucleotides are TGTGCCAGCAGCCCAATGACCGGAAACACCATATATTTT. Translation gives CASSPMTGNTIYF.

The gene calls are TRBV18 and TRBJ2-5; the D is unclear. The V end lost 0 bases, the J end lost 5 bases, and 13 bases lay between the germline ends. Germline CDR1 and CDR2: KGHSH and LQKENI. CDR3 length: 15 residues. The CDR3 DNA reads as TGTGCCAGCTCACCACCAGACGTCCACTCGGAGACCCAGTACTTC. This codes for CASSPPDVHSETQYF.

The rearrangement uses TRBV7-9 and TRBJ1-5; D remains ambiguous. CDR3 size: 16 residues. Germline V gene sequence: CDR1 SEHNR, CDR2 FQNEAQ (reference sequence). V was clipped by 8 bases and J by 1 base, with 18 bases between them. Here the CDR3 DNA reads TGTGCCAGCGCCGGTGGTTCGGACCGGAGCAATCAGCCCCAGCATTTT. It is translated as CASAGGSDRSNQPQHF.

This clone was detected only once. The chain combines TRBV16 with TRBJ1-1; unclear D gene. CDR3 length equals 14 residues. Per germline, CDR1 KGHSY and CDR2 FQNENV. Deletions cut 1 base from V and 4 bases from J, with 10 bases between. The CDR3: CASSQLTSATEAFF. Written as DNA, the CDR3 is TGTGCCAGCAGCCAATTGACCTCAGCCACTGAAGCTTTCTTT.

The J gene is TRBJ2-3, the V gene TRBV10-3, with D unresolved. The CDR3 is 12 residues long. Trimming removed 6 bases from V and 3 bases from J, with 7 bases in between. Germline V gives CDR1 ENHRY, CDR2 SYGVKD. CDR3 DNA: TGTGCCATCAGCCCCGGAACAGATACGCAGTATTTT. It yields the protein CAISPGTDTQYF.

The J gene is TRBJ1-1, the V gene TRBV15; D gene unclear. Per germline, CDR1 LNHNV and CDR2 YYDKDF (reference sequence). V was pared by 0 bases and J by 1 base, with 12 bases between. The CDR3 length is 16 residues. In nucleotides, the CDR3 is TGTGCCACCAGCAGAGATGAGGCCGGCGGGAACACTGAAGCTTTCTTT. Protein: CATSRDEAGGNTEAFF.

The rearrangement uses TRBV10-3 and TRBJ2-3; 14 bases align to TRBD2. Trimming removed 11 bases from V and 4 bases from J; junction bases left unmatched: 8. The CDR3 runs 15 residues. Germline V gives CDR1 ENHRY, CDR2 SYGVKD. The chain's CDR3 is CAGASGLAGADTQYF. The CDR3 DNA is TGTGCCGGCGCCTCGGGACTAGCGGGAGCAGATACGCAGTATTTT.

The V and J genes are TRBV5-1 and TRBJ2-1; the match to TRBD2 covers 14 bases. The ends lost 1 base at V and 9 bases at J; junction bases unmatched: 3. Germline loops: CDR1 SGHRS, CDR2 YFSETQ. The CDR3 runs to 15 residues. Here the CDR3 reads CASSLKGLAGAEQFF. The DNA for the CDR3 is TGCGCCAGCAGCTTGAAGGGACTAGCGGGAGCTGAGCAGTTCTTC.

The rearrangement uses TRBV19 and TRBJ2-1; 9 bases line up with TRBD1. CDR1 is LNHDA and CDR2 is SQIVND in the germline V gene (reference sequence). CDR3 length: 18 residues. Trimming took 5 bases from V and 6 from J; bases not matched to a gene: 17. For the CDR3, the DNA is TGTGCCAGTAGTTTAACAGGGGGCGCCGGGGTTTATGGCAATGAGCAGTTCTTC. This sequence encodes CASSLTGGAGVYGNEQFF.